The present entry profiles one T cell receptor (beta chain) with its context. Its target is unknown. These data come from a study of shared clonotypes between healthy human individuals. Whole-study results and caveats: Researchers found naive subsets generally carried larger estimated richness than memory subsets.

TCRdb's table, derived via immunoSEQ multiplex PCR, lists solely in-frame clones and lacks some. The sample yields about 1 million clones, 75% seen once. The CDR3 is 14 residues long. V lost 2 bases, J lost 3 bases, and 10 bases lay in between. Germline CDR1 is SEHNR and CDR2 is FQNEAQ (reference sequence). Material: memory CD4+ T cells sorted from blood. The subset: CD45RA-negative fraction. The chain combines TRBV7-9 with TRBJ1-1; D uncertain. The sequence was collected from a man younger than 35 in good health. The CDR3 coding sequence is TGTGCCAGCAGCTTAAGCGGGCAGCACACTGAAGCTTTCTTT. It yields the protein CASSLSGQHTEAFF.